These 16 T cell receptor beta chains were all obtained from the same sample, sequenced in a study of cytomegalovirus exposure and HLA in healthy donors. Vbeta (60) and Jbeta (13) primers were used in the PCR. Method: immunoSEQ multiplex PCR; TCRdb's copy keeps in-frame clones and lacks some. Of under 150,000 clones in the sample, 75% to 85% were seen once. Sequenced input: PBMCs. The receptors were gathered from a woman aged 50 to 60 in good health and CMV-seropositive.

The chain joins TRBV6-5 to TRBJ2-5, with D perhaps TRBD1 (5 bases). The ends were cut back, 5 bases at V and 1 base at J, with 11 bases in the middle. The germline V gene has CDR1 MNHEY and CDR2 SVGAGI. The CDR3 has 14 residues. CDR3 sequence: CASSTQQVQETQYF. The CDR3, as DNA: TGTGCCAGCAGTACCCAACAGGTCCAAGAGACCCAGTACTTC.

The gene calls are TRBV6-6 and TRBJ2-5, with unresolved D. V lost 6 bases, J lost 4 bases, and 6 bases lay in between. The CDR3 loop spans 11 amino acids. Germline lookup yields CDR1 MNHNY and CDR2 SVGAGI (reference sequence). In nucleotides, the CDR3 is TGTGCCAGCAGCCTAAGAGAGACCCAGTACTTC. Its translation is CASSLRETQYF.

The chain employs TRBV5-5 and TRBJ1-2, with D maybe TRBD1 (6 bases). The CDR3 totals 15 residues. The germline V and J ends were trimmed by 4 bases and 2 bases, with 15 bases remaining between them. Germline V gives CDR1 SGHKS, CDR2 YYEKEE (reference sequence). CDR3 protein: CASSTRPQGNYGYTF. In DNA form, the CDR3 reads TGTGCCAGCAGCACCCGCCCCCAGGGGAACTATGGCTACACCTTC.

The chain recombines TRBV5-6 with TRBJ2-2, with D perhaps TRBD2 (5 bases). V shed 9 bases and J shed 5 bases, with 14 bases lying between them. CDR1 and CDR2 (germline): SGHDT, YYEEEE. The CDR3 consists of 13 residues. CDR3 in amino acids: CATHATGTGELFF. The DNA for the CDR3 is TGTGCCACGCACGCTACGGGGACCGGGGAGCTGTTTTTT.

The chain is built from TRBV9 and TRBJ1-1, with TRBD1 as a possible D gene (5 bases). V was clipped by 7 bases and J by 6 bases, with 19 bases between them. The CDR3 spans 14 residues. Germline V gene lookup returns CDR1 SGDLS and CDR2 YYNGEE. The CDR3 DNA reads TGTGCCAGCTCCGGAGGGACGATTGGCGCTGAAGCTTTCTTT. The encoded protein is CASSGGTIGAEAFF.

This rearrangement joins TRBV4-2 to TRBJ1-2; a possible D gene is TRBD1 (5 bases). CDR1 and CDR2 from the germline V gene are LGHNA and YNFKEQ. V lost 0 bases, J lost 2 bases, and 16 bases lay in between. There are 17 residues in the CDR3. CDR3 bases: TGTGCCAGCAGCCAAGAAATCGCCAGGGTAAAAAACTATGGCTACACCTTC. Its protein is CASSQEIARVKNYGYTF.

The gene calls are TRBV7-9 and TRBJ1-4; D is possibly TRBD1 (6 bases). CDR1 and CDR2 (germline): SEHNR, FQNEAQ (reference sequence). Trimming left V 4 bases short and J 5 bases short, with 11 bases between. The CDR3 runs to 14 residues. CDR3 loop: CASSSGGGNEKLFF. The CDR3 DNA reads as TGTGCCAGCAGCTCTGGGGGCGGGAATGAAAAACTGTTTTTT.

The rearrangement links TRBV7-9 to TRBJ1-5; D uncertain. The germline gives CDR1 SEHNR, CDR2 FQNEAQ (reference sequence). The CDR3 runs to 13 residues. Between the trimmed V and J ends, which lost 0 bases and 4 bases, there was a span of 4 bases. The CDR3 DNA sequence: TGTGCCAGCAGCTTAGCCCATAATCAGCCCCAGCATTTT. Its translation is CASSLAHNQPQHF.

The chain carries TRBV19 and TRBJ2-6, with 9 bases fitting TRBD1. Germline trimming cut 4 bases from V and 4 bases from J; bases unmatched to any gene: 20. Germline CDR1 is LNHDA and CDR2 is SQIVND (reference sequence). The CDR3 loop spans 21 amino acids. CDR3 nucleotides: TGTGCCAGTAGTACAGACCGACTGACCGGGACAGGGCTTGGAGGGGCCAACGTCCTGACTTTC. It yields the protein CASSTDRLTGTGLGGANVLTF.

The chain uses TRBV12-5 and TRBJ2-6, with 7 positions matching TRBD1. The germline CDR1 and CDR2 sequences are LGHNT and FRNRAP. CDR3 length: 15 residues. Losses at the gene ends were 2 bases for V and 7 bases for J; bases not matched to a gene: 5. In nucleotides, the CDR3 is TGTGCTAGTGGTTTGAGACAGGGAGTCGCCAACGTCCTGACTTTC. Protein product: CASGLRQGVANVLTF.

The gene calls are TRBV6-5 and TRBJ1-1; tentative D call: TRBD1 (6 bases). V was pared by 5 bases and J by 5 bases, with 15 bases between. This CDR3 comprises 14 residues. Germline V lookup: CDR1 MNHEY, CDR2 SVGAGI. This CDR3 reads CASSPPGVRTEAFF. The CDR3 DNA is TGTGCCAGCAGTCCCCCAGGGGTTAGGACTGAAGCTTTCTTT.

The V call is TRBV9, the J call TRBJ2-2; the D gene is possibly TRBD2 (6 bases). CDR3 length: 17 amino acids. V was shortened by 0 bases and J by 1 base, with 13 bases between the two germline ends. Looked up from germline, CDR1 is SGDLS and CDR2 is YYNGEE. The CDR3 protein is CASSVAIGGMNTGELFF. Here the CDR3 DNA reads TGTGCCAGCAGCGTAGCTATAGGAGGGATGAACACCGGGGAGCTGTTTTTT.

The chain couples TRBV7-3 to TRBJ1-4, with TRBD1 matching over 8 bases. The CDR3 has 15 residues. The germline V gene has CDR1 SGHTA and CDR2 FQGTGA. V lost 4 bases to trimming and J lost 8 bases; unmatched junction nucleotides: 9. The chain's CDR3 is CASSSTGQAGEKLFF. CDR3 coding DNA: TGTGCCAGCAGCTCAACGGGACAGGCGGGAGAAAAACTGTTTTTT. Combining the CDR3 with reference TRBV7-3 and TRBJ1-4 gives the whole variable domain GAGVSQTPSNKVTEKGKYVELRCDPISGHTALYWYRQSLGQGPEFLIYFQGTGAADDSGLPNDRFFAVRPEGSVSTLKIQRTERGDSAVYLCASSSTGQAGEKLFFGSGTQLSVL.

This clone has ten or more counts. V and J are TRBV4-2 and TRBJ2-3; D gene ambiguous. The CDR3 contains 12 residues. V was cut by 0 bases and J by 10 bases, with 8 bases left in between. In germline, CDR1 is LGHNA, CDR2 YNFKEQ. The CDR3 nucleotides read TGTGCCAGCAGCCAAGATTTCCAGGCGCAGTATTTT. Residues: CASSQDFQAQYF.

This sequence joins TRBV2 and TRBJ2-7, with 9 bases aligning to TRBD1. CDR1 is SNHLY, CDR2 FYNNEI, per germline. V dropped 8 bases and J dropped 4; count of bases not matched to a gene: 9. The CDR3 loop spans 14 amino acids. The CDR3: CASSRETGGYEQYF. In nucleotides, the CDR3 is TGTGCCAGCTCTAGGGAGACAGGGGGTTACGAGCAGTACTTC.

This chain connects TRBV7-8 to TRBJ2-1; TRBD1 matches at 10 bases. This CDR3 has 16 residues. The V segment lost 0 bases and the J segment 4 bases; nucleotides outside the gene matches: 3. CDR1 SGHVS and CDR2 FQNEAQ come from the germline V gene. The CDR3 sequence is CASSLARGQGYNEQFF. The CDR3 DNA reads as TGTGCCAGCAGCTTAGCGAGGGGACAGGGGTACAATGAGCAGTTCTTC.